The sequence of this TCR beta chain was determined in a study of OX40 agonist ivuxolimab in advanced cancers. For the study at large: Every 2 weeks, patients received ivuxolimab intravenously, dosed at 0.01 to 10 mg/kg. Dose-escalation patients were diagnosed with hepatocellular carcinoma, melanoma, renal cell cancer or head and neck cancer.

V was trimmed by 4 bases and J by 9 bases, leaving 10 bases between them. The germline V gene encodes CDR1 SQVTM and CDR2 ANQGSEA. The CDR3 has 11 residues. Produced via immunoSEQ multiplex PCR; TCRdb's table is partial and in-frame only. The sample records more than 75,000 clones, 84% being singletons. In the case of this clone: What it recognizes is unknown.

Study conclusions and caveats: The authors also found low normalized T-cell clonal expansion in some nonresponders.

The chain links TRBV29-1 to TRBJ2-1; possible D gene TRBD2, 6 bases. The source material was CD4+ or CD8+ T cells sorted from blood, sampled in a trial of the OX40 agonist ivuxolimab. The source is an adult with an advanced solid tumor such as melanoma, head and neck, liver or kidney cancer. The CDR3 DNA sequence: TGCAGCGTTGGGAGGGGTGGTGAGCAGTTCTTC. It specifies CSVGRGGEQFF.